This is a list of T cell receptor beta chains from one sample in a study of cytomegalovirus exposure and HLA in healthy donors. Produced via immunoSEQ multiplex PCR; TCRdb's table is partial and in-frame only. The sample comprises tens of thousands of clones, approximately 81% of which are singletons, and about 7.4% rests with the top ten. The sequenced material came from PBMCs. The receptors were sampled from a woman aged 30 to 39 in good health and CMV-seropositive. The CDR3 runs from the conserved cysteine through the conserved F or W. Each record gives: V gene, D gene, J gene, clone size, CDR3 protein, CDR3 DNA. The D gene is left open where the match is weak. The size entry is marked missing in some rows and otherwise reads once, few, many or a size class.

TRBV15	TRBD2	TRBJ2-2	NA	CATSRGVAGVAGELFF	TGTGCCACCAGCAGAGGGGTAGCGGGAGTGGCCGGGGAGCTGTTTTTT
TRBV28	NA	TRBJ2-3	NA	CASSFGAPSTDTQYF	TGTGCCAGCAGTTTTGGGGCCCCTAGCACAGATACGCAGTATTTT
TRBV5-1	TRBD2	TRBJ2-5	NA	CASSTASSGAQETQYF	TGCGCCAGCAGCACCGCTTCTAGCGGGGCCCAAGAGACCCAGTACTTC
TRBV7-2	NA	TRBJ1-2	NA	CASSSTGSYGYTF	TGTGCCAGCAGCTCGACAGGTTCTTATGGCTACACCTTC
TRBV19	NA	TRBJ1-1	NA	CASSDSRRNTEAFF	TGTGCCAGTAGTGACTCAAGGAGGAACACTGAAGCTTTCTTT
TRBV10-3	NA	TRBJ1-1	NA	CAISDRLESEAFF	TGTGCCATCAGTGACCGGCTAGAATCTGAAGCTTTCTTT
TRBV5-1	TRBD2	TRBJ2-1	NA	CASTRAGALGNEQFF	TGCGCCAGCACTCGGGCGGGAGCCCTGGGGAATGAGCAGTTCTTC
TRBV7-9	NA	TRBJ1-1	NA	CASIRGTTVHEAFF	TGTGCCAGTATACGGGGGACGACGGTCCATGAAGCTTTCTTT
TRBV6-1	NA	TRBJ2-1	few	CASSEKRVPRGEQFF	TGTGCCAGCAGTGAAAAGAGGGTCCCCCGGGGTGAGCAGTTCTTC
TRBV29-1	NA	TRBJ2-5	once	CSAGGPETQYF	TGCAGCGCCGGGGGGCCAGAGACCCAGTACTTC
TRBV9	NA	TRBJ2-6	NA	CASSVAGSGANVLTF	TGTGCCAGCAGCGTAGCAGGCTCTGGGGCCAACGTCCTGACTTTC
TRBV19	NA	TRBJ1-2	few	CASSGSGGVWGYTF	TGTGCCAGTAGTGGATCGGGGGGCGTCTGGGGCTACACCTTC
TRBV28	NA	TRBJ2-7	NA	CASGSVLDEQYF	TGTGCCAGCGGGTCGGTTCTAGACGAGCAGTACTTC